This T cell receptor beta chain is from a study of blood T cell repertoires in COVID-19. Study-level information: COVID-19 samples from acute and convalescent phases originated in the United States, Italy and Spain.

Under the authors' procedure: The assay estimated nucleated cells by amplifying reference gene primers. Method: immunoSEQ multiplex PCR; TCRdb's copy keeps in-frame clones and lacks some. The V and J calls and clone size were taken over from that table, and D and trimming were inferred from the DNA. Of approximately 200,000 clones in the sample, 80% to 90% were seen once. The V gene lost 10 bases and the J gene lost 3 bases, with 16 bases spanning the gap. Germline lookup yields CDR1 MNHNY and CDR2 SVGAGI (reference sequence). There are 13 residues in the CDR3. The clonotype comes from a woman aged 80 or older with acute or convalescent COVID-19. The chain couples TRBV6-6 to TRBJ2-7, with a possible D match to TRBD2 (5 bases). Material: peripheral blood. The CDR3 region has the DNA TGTGCCACCCTCCGGGGTAATCTCTACGAGCAGTACTTC. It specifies CATLRGNLYEQYF.